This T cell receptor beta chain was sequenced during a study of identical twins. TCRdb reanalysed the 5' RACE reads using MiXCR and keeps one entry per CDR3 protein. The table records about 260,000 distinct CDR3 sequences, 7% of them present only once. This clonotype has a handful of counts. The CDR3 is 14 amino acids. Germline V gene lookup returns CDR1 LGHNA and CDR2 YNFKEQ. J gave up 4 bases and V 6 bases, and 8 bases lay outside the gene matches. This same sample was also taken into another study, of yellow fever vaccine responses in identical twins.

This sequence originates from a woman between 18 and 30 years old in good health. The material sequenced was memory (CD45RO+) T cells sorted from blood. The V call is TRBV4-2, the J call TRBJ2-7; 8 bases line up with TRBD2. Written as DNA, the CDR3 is TGTGCCAGCAGACTAACTAGCGGAGAGTACGAGCAGTACTTC. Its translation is CASRLTSGEYEQYF.